This TCR beta chain was found in a study of shared clonotypes between healthy human individuals. The germline CDR1 and CDR2 sequences are SGDLS and YYNGEE. V was trimmed by 4 bases and J by 5 bases, leaving 16 bases between them. This CDR3 contains 14 residues. The repertoire was sequenced with immunoSEQ multiplex PCR; TCRdb's copy has only in-frame clones and lacks some. The profile shows approximately 1,000,000 clones, approximately 75% of them singletons. The sample comprised memory CD4+ T cells from PBMCs. As for subset: CD45RA-negative fraction. The chain links TRBV9 to TRBJ2-7, with a tentative D call TRBD2 (5 bases). The TCR comes from a man in his late teens or twenties in good health. Some clones in this sample may be carry-over from other donors' samples. The chain's CDR3 is CASSFSGSPDEQYF. The DNA for the CDR3 is TGTGCCAGCAGCTTCTCGGGGAGCCCGGACGAGCAGTACTTC. The whole variable domain, remainder taken from reference TRBV9 and TRBJ2-7, is DSGVTQTPKHLITATGQRVTLRCSPRSGDLSVYWYQQSLDQGLQFLIQYYNGEERAKGNILERFSAQQFPDLHSELNLSSLELGDSALYFCASSFSGSPDEQYFGPGTRLTVT.